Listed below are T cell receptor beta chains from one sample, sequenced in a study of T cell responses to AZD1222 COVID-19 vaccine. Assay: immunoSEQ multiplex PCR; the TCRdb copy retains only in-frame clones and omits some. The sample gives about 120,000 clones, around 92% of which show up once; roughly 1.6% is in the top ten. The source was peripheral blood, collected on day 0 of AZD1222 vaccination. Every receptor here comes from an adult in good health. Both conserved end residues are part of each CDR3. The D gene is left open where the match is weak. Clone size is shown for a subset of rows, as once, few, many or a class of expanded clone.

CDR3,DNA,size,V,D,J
CASSLAGGSFDTQYF,TGCGCCAGCAGCTTGGCGGGCGGGAGCTTCGATACGCAGTATTTT,.,TRBV5-1,TRBD2,TRBJ2-3
CASSERPAEAFF,TGTGCCAGCAGTGAAAGGCCGGCTGAAGCTTTCTTT,once,TRBV6-1,.,TRBJ1-1
CASLGGNEQFF,TGTGCCAGCTTAGGGGGCAATGAGCAGTTCTTC,once,TRBV6-5,.,TRBJ2-1
CASKTGGPGEQFF,TGTGCCAGCAAGACGGGAGGGCCGGGTGAGCAGTTCTTC,.,TRBV28,TRBD2,TRBJ2-1
CASSLFGTTGELFF,TGTGCCAGCAGCTTGTTCGGCACCACCGGGGAGCTGTTTTTT,.,TRBV13,.,TRBJ2-2
CAISAGLLNYGYTF,TGTGCCATCAGTGCAGGGCTGCTGAACTATGGCTACACCTTC,.,TRBV10-3,.,TRBJ1-2
CASSREPDPRYYGYTF,TGTGCCAGCAGCCGAGAACCGGACCCTCGGTACTATGGCTACACCTTC,.,TRBV3-1/TRBV3-2,.,TRBJ1-2
CASSVSWGTYEQYF,TGCGCCAGCAGCGTCAGTTGGGGGACCTACGAGCAGTACTTC,.,TRBV5-1,.,TRBJ2-7
CASSYSADSYEQYF,TGTGCCAGCAGTTACTCCGCGGACAGTTACGAGCAGTACTTC,.,TRBV6-5,.,TRBJ2-7
CASSIIAAGGIHEQYF,TGTGCCAGTAGTATAATCGCGGCGGGAGGCATCCACGAGCAGTACTTC,.,TRBV19,TRBD2,TRBJ2-7
CASRPDRTYEQYF,TGTGCCAGCAGACCTGACAGGACCTACGAGCAGTACTTC,.,TRBV2,.,TRBJ2-7
CAREEYLTGSYTF,TGTGCCAGGGAGGAGTACCTAACTGGTAGCTACACCTTC,.,TRBV19,.,TRBJ1-2
CASSMAGSSGNTIYF,TGTGCCAGTAGTATGGCAGGGTCCTCTGGAAACACCATATATTTT,.,TRBV19,.,TRBJ1-3
CASSRTGGYEQYF,TGTGCCAGCAGCAGAACAGGGGGCTACGAGCAGTACTTC,.,TRBV11-2,TRBD1,TRBJ2-7
CASYQTGRNLGTEAFF,TGTGCCAGCTACCAGACAGGTCGGAATTTGGGCACTGAAGCTTTCTTT,.,TRBV11-3,.,TRBJ1-1
CASSLEGISSYNEQFF,TGTGCCAGCAGCTTAGAAGGGATTAGCTCCTACAATGAGCAGTTCTTC,.,TRBV7-9,.,TRBJ2-1
CAEPDGDNEQFF,TGTGCCGAACCGGACGGGGACAATGAGCAGTTCTTC,.,TRBV6-4,.,TRBJ2-1
CASSLLGLANSPLHF,TGTGCCAGCAGCCTTCTAGGGTTGGCCAATTCACCCCTCCACTTT,.,TRBV5-4,.,TRBJ1-6
CASSPGENTEAFF,TGTGCCAGCTCACCAGGGGAGAACACTGAAGCTTTCTTT,.,TRBV18,.,TRBJ1-1
CASSKGTAGWGEQYF,TGTGCCAGCAGCAAAGGAACGGCGGGATGGGGCGAGCAGTACTTC,.,TRBV21-1,.,TRBJ2-7
CASSLLEGDTYNEQFF,TGCGCCAGCAGCCTATTGGAGGGGGATACCTACAATGAGCAGTTCTTC,.,TRBV4-1,.,TRBJ2-1
CASSQGADTQYF,TGTGCCAGCAGTCAGGGGGCAGATACGCAGTATTTT,.,TRBV12-3/TRBV12-4,TRBD1,TRBJ2-3
CASSRDGNEQFF,TGTGCCAGCAGCCGCGACGGGAATGAGCAGTTCTTC,.,TRBV28,.,TRBJ2-1
CASSEVPGRYEQYF,TGTGCCAGCAGTGAAGTGCCGGGGAGGTACGAGCAGTACTTC,.,TRBV6-1,.,TRBJ2-7
CSVGGQGANTIYF,TGCAGCGTCGGGGGACAGGGGGCAAACACCATATATTTT,.,TRBV29-1,TRBD1,TRBJ1-3
CASSFQESYEQYF,TGTGCCAGCAGCTTCCAGGAGTCCTACGAGCAGTACTTC,.,TRBV11-3,.,TRBJ2-7
CASSSIGDFGNEQFF,TGTGCCAGCAGCTCAATCGGAGACTTTGGCAATGAGCAGTTCTTC,.,TRBV7-3,.,TRBJ2-1
CASRRPAGGNYEQYF,TGTGCCAGCAGAAGGCCAGCGGGAGGGAACTACGAGCAGTACTTC,.,TRBV27,TRBD2,TRBJ2-7
CASRSLPGQLSYEQYF,TGTGCCAGCAGATCCCTCCCGGGACAGCTCTCCTACGAGCAGTACTTC,.,TRBV7-2,TRBD1,TRBJ2-7
CAISEGGPPVDYGYTF,TGTGCCATCAGTGAAGGTGGGCCCCCTGTGGACTATGGCTACACCTTC,once,TRBV10-3,.,TRBJ1-2
CASSLFSSMNTEAFF,TGTGCCAGCAGTTTATTTAGCAGTATGAACACTGAAGCTTTCTTT,.,TRBV28,.,TRBJ1-1
CASSVGQGANAFF,TGTGCCAGCAGCGTAGGACAGGGGGCGAACGCTTTCTTT,.,TRBV9,TRBD1,TRBJ1-1
CASSLNPGVYQPQHF,TGTGCCAGCAGCTTAAATCCGGGGGTTTATCAGCCCCAGCATTTT,.,TRBV7-6,.,TRBJ1-5
CASSYDNTGELFF,TGTGCCAGCAGTTACGACAACACCGGGGAGCTGTTTTTT,.,TRBV11-1,.,TRBJ2-2
CASSLMDRVILDNNEQFF,TGTGCCAGCAGCTTAATGGACAGGGTAATCCTCGACAACAATGAGCAGTTCTTC,.,TRBV7-3,TRBD1,TRBJ2-1
CASSKNRVGNQPQHF,TGTGCCAGCAGCAAGAACAGGGTTGGCAATCAGCCCCAGCATTTT,.,TRBV7-2,.,TRBJ1-5
CASSDEGRGQHNEQFF,TGTGCCAGCAGCGACGAAGGGAGGGGGCAACACAATGAGCAGTTCTTC,once,TRBV6-4,.,TRBJ2-1
CASSPGTGYYEQYF,TGTGCCAGCAGTCCCGGGACAGGGTACTACGAGCAGTACTTC,.,TRBV27,TRBD1,TRBJ2-7
CASSSTGSYEQYF,TGTGCCAGCAGCTCCACAGGCAGCTACGAGCAGTACTTC,.,TRBV11-3,.,TRBJ2-7
CASSQPLGLAGGVLFVAGELFF,TGCGCCAGCAGTCAACCCCTGGGACTAGCGGGAGGGGTTTTATTCGTAGCCGGGGAGCTGTTTTTT,.,TRBV23-1,TRBD2,TRBJ2-2
CASTVEYSNQPQHF,TGTGCCAGTACGGTGGAATATAGCAATCAGCCCCAGCATTTT,.,TRBV19,.,TRBJ1-5
CASSERGDSYNSPLHF,TGTGCCAGCAGTGAACGGGGGGATAGCTATAATTCACCCCTCCACTTT,.,TRBV25-1,.,TRBJ1-6
CASRSGWRGNEQFF,TGTGCCAGCAGGAGCGGTTGGCGGGGCAATGAGCAGTTCTTC,.,TRBV11-2,.,TRBJ2-1
CASSLPGLAGRGNEQFF,TGTGCCAGCTCACTCCCGGGACTAGCGGGAAGGGGGAATGAGCAGTTCTTC,.,TRBV18,TRBD2,TRBJ2-1
CATSDPTGGDQPQHF,TGTGCCACCAGTGATCCTACAGGGGGCGACCAGCCCCAGCATTTT,.,TRBV24-1,TRBD1,TRBJ1-5
CASSLGRDRTTYEQYF,TGCGCCAGCAGCTTGGGTAGAGACAGGACTACTTACGAGCAGTACTTC,.,TRBV5-1,.,TRBJ2-7
CASSEGTGGTEAFF,TGTGCCAGCAGTGAAGGGACAGGGGGCACTGAAGCTTTCTTT,once,TRBV6-1,TRBD1,TRBJ1-1
CAISETSGFTQYF,TGTGCCATCAGTGAGACTAGCGGGTTTACGCAGTATTTT,.,TRBV10-3,TRBD2,TRBJ2-3
CAWSLEPLMWFTEAFF,TGTGCCTGGTCCCTGGAACCGTTAATGTGGTTCACTGAAGCTTTCTTT,.,TRBV30,.,TRBJ1-1
CASSIGLALGEQYF,TGTGCCAGTAGTATCGGACTAGCGCTGGGAGAGCAGTACTTC,few,TRBV19,TRBD2,TRBJ2-7
CASRPGRTATGELFF,TGTGCCAGCAGGCCCGGAAGGACAGCCACCGGGGAGCTGTTTTTT,.,TRBV28,.,TRBJ2-2
CASSPYKGGEQYF,TGTGCCAGCAGCCCCTACAAGGGGGGGGAGCAGTACTTC,.,TRBV3-1/TRBV3-2,.,TRBJ2-7
CASTEQGQGADEQFF,TGTGCCAGCACCGAGCAGGGACAGGGGGCCGATGAGCAGTTCTTC,.,TRBV28,TRBD1,TRBJ2-1
CSVTPDQETQYF,TGCAGCGTTACCCCAGACCAAGAGACCCAGTACTTC,.,TRBV29-1,.,TRBJ2-5
CASSLRTSGTYNEQFF,TGCGCCAGCAGCTTGAGGACTAGCGGCACCTACAATGAGCAGTTCTTC,.,TRBV5-1,TRBD2,TRBJ2-1
CASSYEGALTEAFF,TGTGCCAGCAGTTACGAGGGGGCACTCACTGAAGCTTTCTTT,.,TRBV6-6,TRBD1,TRBJ1-1
CASSDSVGQGVNYGYTF,TGTGCCAGCAGTGACTCCGTGGGACAGGGGGTTAACTATGGCTACACCTTC,once,TRBV6-4,TRBD1,TRBJ1-2
CASSTTSGSTDTQYF,TGTGCCAGTAGTACGACTAGCGGAAGCACAGATACGCAGTATTTT,.,TRBV19,TRBD2,TRBJ2-3
CASSLLGASGYTF,TGTGCCAGCAGTTTGCTGGGGGCTAGCGGCTACACCTTC,.,TRBV28,.,TRBJ1-2